Listed below are T cell receptor beta chains from one sample, sequenced in a study of blood T cell repertoires in COVID-19. Clones were sequenced by immunoSEQ multiplex PCR, and TCRdb holds only the in-frame ones, with some missing. The repertoire holds approximately 220,000 clones, with 83% as singletons. Sequences were obtained from PBMCs or T cells enriched from blood (not recorded which). All receptors come from a woman between 40 and 50 years old who had been exposed to COVID-19. CDR3s include the opening cysteine and the closing phenylalanine or tryptophan. The D gene is left open where the match is weak. The size field is filled for only some rows; it gives once, few, many or a size class.

clone_size	v_call	d_call	j_call	cdr3_aa	cdr3_nt
.	TRBV28	.	TRBJ2-7	CASNWADPSYEQYF	TGTGCCAGCAATTGGGCCGACCCCTCCTACGAGCAGTACTTC
.	TRBV29-1	.	TRBJ2-7	CSVSGEFVYEQYF	TGCAGCGTTTCAGGGGAGTTCGTCTACGAGCAGTACTTC
.	TRBV15	.	TRBJ1-4	CATTTGHLGSEKLFF	TGTGCCACCACCACTGGTCATCTCGGGAGTGAAAAACTGTTTTTT
.	TRBV6-1	.	TRBJ1-5	CASSQTRQSNQPQHF	TGTGCCAGCAGTCAGACCCGACAGAGCAATCAGCCCCAGCATTTT
.	TRBV6-2/TRBV6-3	.	TRBJ2-7	CASSYLLVHEQYF	TGTGCCAGCAGTTACCTCTTAGTCCACGAGCAGTACTTC
once	TRBV5-1	TRBD1	TRBJ1-4	CASSLALDRGGDEKLFF	TGCGCCAGCAGCTTGGCCTTGGACAGGGGTGGCGATGAAAAACTGTTTTTT
.	TRBV7-9	TRBD2	TRBJ2-5	CASSFLLAGQETQYF	TGTGCCAGCAGCTTTTTGCTAGCGGGGCAAGAGACCCAGTACTTC
few	TRBV4-1	.	TRBJ1-6	CASSQDGGNDNSPLHF	TGCGCCAGCAGCCAAGATGGGGGGAATGATAATTCACCCCTCCACTTT
many	TRBV6-1	TRBD2	TRBJ2-5	CASSGKRGGFQETQYF	TGTGCCAGCAGTGGAAAGCGGGGGGGGTTTCAAGAGACCCAGTACTTC
.	TRBV2	TRBD1	TRBJ2-1	CASSDGQGVREQFF	TGTGCCAGCAGTGATGGACAGGGGGTACGTGAGCAGTTCTTC
few	TRBV5-1	TRBD1	TRBJ1-4	CASSLGQGGEKLFF	TGCGCCAGCAGCCTGGGACAGGGAGGAGAAAAACTGTTTTTT
.	TRBV28	TRBD1	TRBJ1-4	CASSLGQWNEKLFF	TGTGCCAGCAGTTTGGGACAGTGGAATGAAAAACTGTTTTTT
.	TRBV9	.	TRBJ1-3	CASSVAYAGPGNTIYF	TGTGCCAGCAGCGTAGCATATGCGGGGCCGGGAAACACCATATATTTT
.	TRBV6-1	.	TRBJ1-5	CASSEEEGWSNQPQHF	TGTGCCAGCAGTGAAGAGGAGGGCTGGAGCAATCAGCCCCAGCATTTT
.	TRBV5-1	.	TRBJ2-3	CASSLASTSLGTDTQYF	TGCGCCAGCAGCTTGGCCTCAACATCACTAGGGACAGATACGCAGTATTTT
.	TRBV21-1	.	TRBJ1-3	CASSKAQGSSGNTIYF	TGTGCCAGCAGCAAAGCGCAGGGCTCCTCTGGAAACACCATATATTTT